The source of this T cell receptor (beta chain) is a study of T cells in Graves' hyperthyroidism and ophthalmopathy. Study-level background: Staff took peripheral blood when the initial diagnosis was made, before any treatment began.

Study-wide results and limits: Blood also held most thyroid clonotypes expanded beyond 0.001.

It was RNA transcripts that yielded the amplified TCR beta CDR3 regions. First-round RT-PCR with HTBI primers amplified the TCR CDR3 region. Via MiXCR, TCRdb re-called the multiplex PCR reads, giving one row per CDR3 protein. The repertoire holds some 500,000 distinct CDR3 sequences, with around 24% as singletons. In making diagnoses, clinical symptoms, serum thyroxine and TRAb, thyroid ultrasound and orbital computed tomography were all used. Fresh peripheral blood, 7.5 to 10 ml of it, supplied the PBMCs. In the case of this clonotype: Its antigen is currently unknown. At one end, the junction sequence differs from germline, possibly due to a read error.

This CDR3 spans 16 amino acids. Germline values: CDR1 SGHTA, CDR2 FQGNSA. The V call is TRBV7-2, the J call TRBJ1-2, with TRBD1 identical over 7 bases. Source material: blood. The origin of this receptor is a woman aged 30 to 39 with Graves' ophthalmopathy. This CDR3 is CASSLASWTGSYGYTF. CDR3 nucleotide sequence: TGTGCCAGCAGCCTAGCCTCTTGGACAGGATCGTATGGCTACACCTTC.